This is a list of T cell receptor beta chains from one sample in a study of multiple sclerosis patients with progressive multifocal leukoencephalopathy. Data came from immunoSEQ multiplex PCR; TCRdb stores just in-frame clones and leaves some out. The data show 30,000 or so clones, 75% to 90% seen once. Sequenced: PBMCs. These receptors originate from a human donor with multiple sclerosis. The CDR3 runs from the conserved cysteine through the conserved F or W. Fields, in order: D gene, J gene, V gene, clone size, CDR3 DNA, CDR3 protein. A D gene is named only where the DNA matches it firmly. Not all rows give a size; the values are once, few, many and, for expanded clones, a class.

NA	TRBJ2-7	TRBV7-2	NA	TGTGCCAGCAGACTAGACCGTAACTCCTACGAGCAGTACTTC	CASRLDRNSYEQYF
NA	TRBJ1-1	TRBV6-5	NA	TGTGCCAGCAGACCCGGGACGGCCCGGAACACTGAAGCTTTCTTT	CASRPGTARNTEAFF
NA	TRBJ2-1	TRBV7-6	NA	TGTGCCAGCAGCTTTACCTCGGGTGATGAGCAGTTCTTC	CASSFTSGDEQFF
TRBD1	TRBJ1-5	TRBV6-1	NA	TGTGCCAGCAGCCGACAGGGAGGCAATCAGCCCCAGCATTTT	CASSRQGGNQPQHF
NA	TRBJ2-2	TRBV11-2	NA	TGTGCCAGCAGCTCCGCACAGACGAGCTCGAACACCGGGGAGCTGTTTTTT	CASSSAQTSSNTGELFF
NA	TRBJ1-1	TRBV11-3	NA	TGTGCCAGCAGTCCGACAGGCGGTAAGGGGAGAAACACTGAAGCTTTCTTT	CASSPTGGKGRNTEAFF
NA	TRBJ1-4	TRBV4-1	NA	TGCGCCAGCAGCCATTTGCCAACTAATGAAAAACTGTTTTTT	CASSHLPTNEKLFF
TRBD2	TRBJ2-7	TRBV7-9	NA	TGTGCCAGCAGCGAATCTGGGGGACTAGGGAGGTACGAGCAGTACTTC	CASSESGGLGRYEQYF
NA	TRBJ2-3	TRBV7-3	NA	TGTGCCAGCAGCCCGGGACCTCCCGCAGATACGCAGTATTTT	CASSPGPPADTQYF
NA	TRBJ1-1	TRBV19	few	TGTGCCAGTAGTATCGCCCAGGGAGGGACTGAAGCTTTCTTT	CASSIAQGGTEAFF
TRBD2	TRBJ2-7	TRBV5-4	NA	TGTGCCAGCAGCTTTGGACTAGCGGGAGCTCCCTCCTACGAGCAGTACTTC	CASSFGLAGAPSYEQYF
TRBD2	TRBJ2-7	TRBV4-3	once	TGCGCCAGCAGCCAAGCAACGGGAGGGCCTCACGAGCAGTACTTC	CASSQATGGPHEQYF
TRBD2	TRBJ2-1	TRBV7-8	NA	TGTGCCAGCAGCTTAACTAGCGGGCCCTACAATGAGCAGTTCTTC	CASSLTSGPYNEQFF
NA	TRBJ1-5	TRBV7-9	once	TGTGCCAGCAGCTTAAAGGGCGGACAGCCCCAGCATTTT	CASSLKGGQPQHF
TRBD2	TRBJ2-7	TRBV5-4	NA	TGTGCCAGCAGCTTGGTTGGCGATAGCGGGAGCTTC	CASSLVGDSGSF
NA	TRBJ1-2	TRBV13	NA	TGTGCCAGCAGCCCTCCACCGGGGAATGCGGTAGGCTATGGCTACACCTTC	CASSPPPGNAVGYGYTF
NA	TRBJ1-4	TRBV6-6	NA	TGTGCCAGCGCGGGGGGGGTAGTGTTTTTT	CASAGGVVFF
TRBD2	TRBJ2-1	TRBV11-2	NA	TGTGCCAGCAGCTTGTCCCGCAGGAGAGGCGGGAGTGGGAATGAGCAGTTCTTC	CASSLSRRRGGSGNEQFF
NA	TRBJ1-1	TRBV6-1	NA	TGTGCCAGCAGTGTACAGGGTCACACTGAAGCTTTCTTT	CASSVQGHTEAFF
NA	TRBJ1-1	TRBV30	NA	TGTGCCTGGAGAGGAAGTGATGAAGCTTTCTTT	CAWRGSDEAFF
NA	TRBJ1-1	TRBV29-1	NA	TGCAGCGTTGTGGGGGATGGGGGGGCTGAAGCTTTCTTT	CSVVGDGGAEAFF
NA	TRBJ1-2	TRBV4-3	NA	TGCGCCAGCAGCCACGGACGGCACAATGGCTACACCTTC	CASSHGRHNGYTF
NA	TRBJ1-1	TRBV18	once	TGTGCCAGCCGACCCCGGGGGCAGGGTCGTGAAGCTTTCTTT	CASRPRGQGREAFF
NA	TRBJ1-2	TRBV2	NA	TGTGCCAGCAGACCACCGGGGGGGGTTTATGGCTACACCTTC	CASRPPGGVYGYTF
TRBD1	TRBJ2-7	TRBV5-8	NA	TGTGCCAGCAGCTTCGGGACAGGGGTAGGTTACGAGCAGTACTTC	CASSFGTGVGYEQYF